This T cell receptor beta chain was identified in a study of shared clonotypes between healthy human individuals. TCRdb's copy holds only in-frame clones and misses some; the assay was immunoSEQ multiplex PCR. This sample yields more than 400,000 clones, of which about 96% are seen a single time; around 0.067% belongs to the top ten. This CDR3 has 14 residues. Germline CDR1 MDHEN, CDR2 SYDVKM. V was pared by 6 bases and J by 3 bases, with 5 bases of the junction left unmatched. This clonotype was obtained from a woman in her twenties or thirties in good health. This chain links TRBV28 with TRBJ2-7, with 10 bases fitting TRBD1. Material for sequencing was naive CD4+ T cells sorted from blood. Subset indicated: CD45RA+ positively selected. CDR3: CASRTTGGIYEQYF. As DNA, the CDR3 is TGTGCCAGCAGGACGACAGGGGGCATCTACGAGCAGTACTTC.